This T cell receptor (beta chain) emerged from a study of CD8+ T cells in alopecia areata. In each case, RNA was isolated and then reverse transcribed into cDNA as the sequencing template. The method was immunoSEQ multiplex PCR; TCRdb's version includes in-frame clones alone and lacks a portion of them. The repertoire holds about 180,000 clones, 58% seen once, with 16% in the top ten. This clone was counted a few times. As yet, its antigen is unknown. Points from the study as a whole: Between patients, shared TCR sequences were less clear than in mice. This was possibly due in part to HLA diversity in the patient population.

Specified treatment: oral pan-JAK inhibitor, 5-10 mg twice daily. The CDR3 has 18 residues. Deletions cut 6 bases from V and 4 bases from J, with 27 bases between. CDR1 and CDR2 (germline): MGHRA, YSYEKL. The specimen comprised CD4+ T cells sorted from blood, sampled between weeks 55 and 65, from a patient treated with tofacitinib. This chain links TRBV4-1 with TRBJ2-5; TRBD1 might be the D (6 bases). The origin of this receptor is a human donor with alopecia areata. The CDR3 DNA sequence: TGCGCCAGCAGTCTAGGAGGTCAGGGGTATGGGTATGGAGAGACCCAGTACTTC. It is translated as CASSLGGQGYGYGETQYF.